This T cell receptor beta chain was recorded in a study of CD8 T cells in Susac syndrome. General observations from the study: Individuals included in the TCR sequencing and HLA analysis were acknowledged by the study to be relatively few in number.

Of note for this clonotype: Its antigen is unknown.

Trimming took 2 bases from V and 6 from J; bases not matched to a gene: 7. Germline CDR1 DFQATT, CDR2 SNEGSKA (reference sequence). This CDR3 comprises 14 residues. An input of 0.5 to 1 ug of RNA was subjected to reverse transcription using random hexamers. An immunoSEQ multiplex PCR amplified TCR beta CDR3 over 54 Vbeta and 13 Jbeta. TCRdb recomputed calls from the immunoSEQ multiplex PCR reads with MiXCR, one row per CDR3 protein. Among more than 200,000 distinct CDR3 sequences listed, over 85% were seen once. While CD8+ and CD4+ T cells were isolated negatively, TEMRA cells were enriched by FACS. The chain joins TRBV20-1 to TRBJ2-1, with 7 bases matching TRBD1. The sequencing input was CD4+ T cells from PBMCs. This sequence originates from a human donor with multiple sclerosis. In DNA, the CDR3 is TGCAGTGCTAGACGGAGACAGGGTCGCAATGAGCAGTTCTTC. Its protein product is CSARRRQGRNEQFF.